These 19 T cell receptor beta chains were all obtained from the same sample, sequenced in a study of CD8+ T cells in alopecia areata. Extraction of RNA preceded its reverse transcription into cDNA, which served as the sequencing template. The repertoire was sequenced with immunoSEQ multiplex PCR; TCRdb's copy has only in-frame clones and lacks some. The sample lists some 200,000 clones; roughly three fifths were seen once. As to treatment: oral pan-JAK inhibitor, 5-10 mg twice daily. Sequenced material: CD4+ T cells sorted from blood, taken at week 4, from a patient treated with tofacitinib. These receptor sequences come from a human donor with alopecia areata.

A few counts support this clone. The chain has TRBV19 and TRBJ1-2; D is uncertain. V dropped 11 bases and J dropped 8 bases, with 21 bases sitting between them. CDR1 and CDR2 from the germline V gene are LNHDA and SQIVND (reference sequence). The CDR3 consists of 13 residues. The CDR3 region has the DNA TGTGCCCACTCACTTACTCCCGGGCTCGGCTACACCTTC. It specifies CAHSLTPGLGYTF.

In its sample, this clone was seen a few times. The chain couples TRBV5-5 to TRBJ1-1; no clear D gene. The CDR3 is 14 amino acids. Germline CDR1 is SGHKS and CDR2 is YYEKEE (reference sequence). Trimming took off 3 bases at V and 0 bases at J, with 9 bases between the two ends. The CDR3 spells CASSSLPMNTEAFF. The CDR3 DNA is TGTGCCAGCAGCTCGCTTCCCATGAACACTGAAGCTTTCTTT.

This sequence joins TRBV4-3 and TRBJ2-4; tentatively, D is TRBD1 (7 bases). CDR1 is LGHNA and CDR2 is YSLEER in the germline V gene. CDR3 length equals 17 residues. V was clipped by 3 bases and J by 2 bases, with 17 bases between them. The CDR3 nucleotides are TGCGCCAGCAGCCAGGAGTCAGGGGGGACAACCAAAAACATTCAGTACTTC. Translating it yields CASSQESGGTTKNIQYF.

This clone turned up a few times. This chain connects TRBV6-5 to TRBJ2-4; D remains unclear. This CDR3 is built from 15 residues. Per the germline V gene, CDR1 is MNHEY and CDR2 is SVGAGI. Trimming cost V 5 bases and J 6 bases, with 17 bases left between them. CDR3 protein: CASSPGLGVRNIQYF. CDR3 in DNA: TGTGCCAGCAGTCCGGGCCTTGGTGTCAGAAACATTCAGTACTTC.

The J gene is TRBJ2-2, the V gene TRBV30, with 10 bases identical to TRBD1. The CDR3 totals 15 residues. The V gene end was trimmed by 7 bases and the J gene end by 8 bases; junction bases not matched to a gene: 13. Germline lookup yields CDR1 GTSNPN and CDR2 SVGIG (reference sequence). CDR3: CAFPRDRGGSGELFF. CDR3 nucleotide sequence: TGTGCCTTCCCCAGGGACAGGGGTGGGTCGGGGGAGCTGTTTTTT.

The V call is TRBV5-1, the J call TRBJ1-6; no definite D call. Germline CDR1 is SGHRS and CDR2 is YFSETQ. The V end was cut by 6 bases, the J end by 0 bases, with 10 bases between. The CDR3 is 15 amino acids. As DNA, the CDR3 is TGCGCCAGCAAGCCCCCCGGCTCCTATAATTCACCCCTCCACTTT. Translated, it gives CASKPPGSYNSPLHF.

The rearrangement uses TRBV19 and TRBJ2-2, with D perhaps matching TRBD1 (6 bases). CDR1 is LNHDA, CDR2 SQIVND, per germline (reference sequence). V was shortened by 5 bases and J by 1 base, with 14 bases between the two germline ends. There are 16 residues in the CDR3. CDR3 nucleotides: TGTGCCAGTAGTTACTTCGGACAGATGAACACCGGGGAGCTGTTTTTT. It codes for CASSYFGQMNTGELFF.

This clone was found a few times. At one end the junction does not follow the germline gene, possibly because of a read error. The gene calls are TRBV28 and TRBJ2-4; D is possibly TRBD1 or TRBD2 (5 bases each). Germline CDR1 MDHEN, CDR2 SYDVKM. The CDR3 extends over 12 amino acids. The chain's CDR3 is CASSFEPRDQDF. The CDR3 coding sequence is TGTGCCAGCAGTTTCGAACCTAGGGACCAAGACTTC. Looking up the rest from reference TRBV28 and TRBJ2-4 gives the full variable domain: DVKVTQSSRYLVKRTGEKVFLECVQDMDHENMFWYRQDPGLGLRLIYFSYDVKMKEKGDIPEGYSVSREKKERFSLILESASTNQTSMYLCASSFEPRDQDFGAGTRLSVL.

This chain connects TRBV29-1 to TRBJ2-4; the D gene is possibly TRBD2 (6 bases). The CDR3 extends over 17 amino acids. Trimming removed 3 bases at V and 0 bases at J, with 18 bases between. Germline lookup yields CDR1 SQVTM and CDR2 ANQGSEA. The CDR3 nucleotides read TGCAGCGTTGAGGAGGGCCCGTCCTTTTTAGCCAAAAACATTCAGTACTTC. Translation gives CSVEEGPSFLAKNIQYF.

This clone was picked up a small number of times. The chain couples TRBV28 to TRBJ1-4, with D perhaps TRBD1 (5 bases). The CDR3 consists of 14 residues. Germline CDR1 reads MDHEN; CDR2 reads SYDVKM. The ends were cut back, 6 bases at V and 0 bases at J, with 8 bases in the middle. The CDR3 DNA is TGTGCCAGCAGCGGGGCTGCAACTAATGAAAAACTGTTTTTT. Translating gives CASSGAATNEKLFF.

This clone turned up a few times. This sequence joins TRBV7-9 and TRBJ1-4; D not resolved. The germline V gene has CDR1 SEHNR and CDR2 FQNEAQ (reference sequence). This CDR3 comprises 15 residues. Trimming stripped 2 bases from V and 10 bases from J, with 17 bases between. CDR3 amino acids: CASSLKGGPSVKLFF. The CDR3 DNA is TGTGCCAGCAGCTTAAAGGGCGGCCCGTCAGTAAAACTGTTTTTT.

The chain is built from TRBV5-1 and TRBJ2-2; 7 bases fit TRBD1. This CDR3 has 15 amino acids. Trimming took 3 bases from V and 7 from J; bases not matched to a gene: 9. The germline CDR1 and CDR2 sequences are SGHRS and YFSETQ. CDR3 region: CASSSTLTGNGELFF. The DNA of the CDR3 is TGCGCCAGCAGCTCGACCCTGACAGGGAACGGGGAGCTGTTTTTT.

The chain uses TRBV14 and TRBJ2-1; 7 bases match TRBD2. Germline CDR1 reads SGHDN; CDR2 reads FVKESK. This CDR3 region has 15 residues. Trimming at V came to 1 base and at J to 1 base, leaving 1 base not matched to a gene. CDR3 in DNA: TGTGCCAGCAGCCAAGGGACTAGTTCCTACAATGAGCAGTTCTTC. It codes for CASSQGTSSYNEQFF.

V is TRBV28 and J is TRBJ2-7; the match to TRBD1 covers 8 bases. The CDR3 consists of 12 residues. CDR1 is MDHEN and CDR2 is SYDVKM in the germline V gene. V gave up 5 bases and J gave up 6 bases; unmatched junction bases: 3. The CDR3 spells CASSHDRGEQYF. The CDR3 DNA is TGTGCCAGCAGTCACGACAGGGGCGAGCAGTACTTC. Supplemented by reference TRBV28 and TRBJ2-7, the full variable domain reads DVKVTQSSRYLVKRTGEKVFLECVQDMDHENMFWYRQDPGLGLRLIYFSYDVKMKEKGDIPEGYSVSREKKERFSLILESASTNQTSMYLCASSHDRGEQYFGPGTRLTVT.

This clone was picked up a small number of times. This chain joins TRBV7-9 and TRBJ1-1; no clear D. This CDR3 region has 13 residues. Germline CDR1 SEHNR, CDR2 FQNEAQ (reference sequence). V was clipped by 2 bases and J by 1 base, with 5 bases between them. CDR3 sequence (DNA): TGTGCCAGCAGCTTATGGAGGAACACTGAAGCTTTCTTT. Residues: CASSLWRNTEAFF.

The chain has TRBV29-1 and TRBJ1-5; D uncertain. Trimming cost V 1 base and J 7 bases, with 11 bases left between them. This CDR3 is built from 13 residues. CDR1 is SQVTM, CDR2 ANQGSEA, per germline. The CDR3: CSVEATTGQPQHF. The CDR3 nucleotides read TGCAGCGTTGAAGCGACCACCGGGCAGCCCCAGCATTTT.

Comment on this clone: Other DNA sequences within the sample encode an identical CDR3. The chain combines TRBV20-1 with TRBJ2-5; D ambiguous. Per the germline V gene, CDR1 is DFQATT and CDR2 is SNEGSKA (reference sequence). Trimming removed 5 bases from V and 5 bases from J, with 6 bases in between. This CDR3 comprises 10 residues. The CDR3 spells CSALQETQYF. The CDR3 region has the DNA TGCAGTGCTCTCCAGGAGACCCAGTACTTC.

This chain uses TRBV28 with TRBJ1-2, with D possibly matching TRBD1 (6 bases). Germline CDR1 is MDHEN and CDR2 is SYDVKM. The CDR3 runs to 15 residues. Trimming stripped 2 bases from V and 2 bases from J, with 12 bases between. CDR3 bases: TGTGCCAGCAGTTTAGATTCAGGGGCGAACTATGGCTACACCTTC. Translating gives CASSLDSGANYGYTF.

This clone was recorded a few times. The chain combines TRBV30 with TRBJ2-5; 7 bases fit TRBD2. V shed 0 bases and J 4 bases; nucleotides not matched to a gene: 5. CDR3 length: 14 residues. CDR1 is GTSNPN and CDR2 is SVGIG in the germline V gene (reference sequence). The CDR3 is CAWSVHPGGETQYF. CDR3 sequence (DNA): TGTGCCTGGAGTGTACACCCGGGGGGAGAGACCCAGTACTTC.